A selection of T cell receptor beta chains follows, all from one sample in a study of blood T cell repertoires in COVID-19. The method was immunoSEQ multiplex PCR; TCRdb's version includes in-frame clones alone and lacks a portion of them. The profile shows approximately 150,000 clones, around 90% of them singletons. Source material: peripheral blood. All receptors derive from a human donor in a cohort sampled during active COVID-19. The CDR3 runs from the conserved cysteine through the conserved F or W. A D gene is named only where the DNA matches it firmly. Rows give clone size only sometimes, using once, few, many, or a class for an expanded clone.

V gene	J gene	clone size	D gene	CDR3 protein	CDR3 DNA
TRBV18	TRBJ2-7	-	TRBD1	CASSPQGTASYEQYF	TGTGCCAGCTCACCACAAGGGACAGCCTCCTACGAGCAGTACTTC
TRBV19	TRBJ2-6	-	-	CASSSQNTGANVLTF	TGTGCCAGTAGTAGCCAAAACACGGGGGCCAACGTCCTGACTTTC
TRBV19	TRBJ2-5	-	-	CASSPLGRTQETQYF	TGTGCCAGTAGTCCCCTAGGACGGACACAAGAGACCCAGTACTTC
TRBV27	TRBJ1-2	-	-	CAEPNYGYTF	TGCGCGGAGCCGAACTATGGCTACACCTTC
TRBV4-3	TRBJ2-2	-	-	CASSQDTGIPGELFF	TGCGCCAGCAGCCAAGACACAGGGATTCCCGGGGAGCTGTTTTTT
TRBV12-2	TRBJ1-2	-	-	CASRSNRGGYTF	TGTGCAAGTCGCTCCAACAGGGGTGGCTACACCTTC
TRBV9	TRBJ2-2	-	TRBD2	CASSVVASGGAGELFF	TGTGCCAGCAGCGTAGTCGCTAGCGGGGGTGCCGGGGAGCTGTTTTTT
TRBV6-5	TRBJ1-4	-	-	CASSYFLGGGEKLFF	TGTGCCAGCAGTTACTTCTTAGGGGGTGGTGAAAAACTGTTTTTT
TRBV7-8	TRBJ1-5	few	-	CASSNRQPNQPQHF	TGTGCCAGCAGCAACCGACAGCCCAATCAGCCCCAGCATTTT
TRBV6-1	TRBJ1-2	-	TRBD1	CASSEPGQGRGYTF	TGTGCCAGCAGTGAACCGGGACAGGGCCGAGGCTACACCTTC
TRBV11-2	TRBJ1-1	once	-	CASSSSDTSNTEAFF	TGTGCCAGCAGCTCCAGTGACACGTCGAACACTGAAGCTTTCTTT
TRBV2	TRBJ1-1	-	-	CASSVSAPGNTEAFF	TGTGCCAGCAGCGTGAGTGCACCCGGGAACACTGAAGCTTTCTTT
TRBV5-1	TRBJ1-2	-	-	CASSLGRDDVGYTF	TGCGCCAGCAGCTTGGGCAGGGATGATGTCGGCTACACCTTC
TRBV3-1/TRBV3-2	TRBJ2-1	-	TRBD1	CASSQAGTGIDNEQFF	TGTGCCAGCAGCCAAGCCGGGACAGGGATAGACAATGAGCAGTTCTTC
TRBV6-4	TRBJ2-1	-	TRBD2	CASSAGVLYEQFF	TGTGCCAGCAGCGCGGGGGTGTTGTATGAGCAGTTCTTC
TRBV5-5	TRBJ1-4	-	TRBD1	CASSFDRAANEKLFF	TGTGCCAGCAGCTTCGACAGGGCAGCTAATGAAAAACTGTTTTTT
TRBV5-5	TRBJ2-7	once	TRBD2	CASSSAGRGGSYEQYF	TGTGCCAGCAGCTCCGCCGGGCGGGGAGGGTCCTACGAGCAGTACTTC
TRBV11-2	TRBJ2-7	-	-	CASSARVIDEQYF	TGTGCCAGCAGCGCCAGGGTTATAGACGAGCAGTACTTC